These T cell receptor beta chains were read from a single sample in a study of shared clonotypes between healthy human individuals. Generated by immunoSEQ multiplex PCR, the TCRdb table keeps only in-frame clones and is missing some. The sample records over 300,000 clones, around 86% being singletons. The material sequenced was memory CD8+ T cells sorted from blood. The receptors were gathered from a young man in good health. Each CDR3 is given with its conserved first and last residue. D genes are given only for firm matches. Clone size is shown for a subset of rows, as once, few, many or a class of expanded clone.

d_call cdr3_length j_call v_call clone_size cdr3_aa cdr3_nt
NA 15 TRBJ2-5 TRBV4-3 NA CASSQDFVSQETQYF TGCGCCAGCAGCCAAGATTTCGTCAGTCAAGAGACCCAGTACTTC
TRBD1 12 TRBJ1-4 TRBV19 NA CASSGRGLKLFF TGTGCCAGTTCGGGCAGGGGGCTAAAACTGTTTTTT
NA 15 TRBJ2-3 TRBV9 NA CASSVEGIRTDTQYF TGTGCCAGCAGCGTAGAGGGGATTCGCACAGATACGCAGTATTTT
TRBD2 17 TRBJ2-5 TRBV9 NA CASSVLGLAGHQETQYF TGTGCCAGCAGCGTACTGGGACTAGCGGGTCACCAAGAGACCCAGTACTTC
NA 14 TRBJ2-3 TRBV11-2 NA CASSFMDSTDTQYF TGTGCCAGCAGCTTCATGGACAGCACAGATACGCAGTATTTT
TRBD2 12 TRBJ2-7 TRBV27 NA CASRTSGYEQYF TGTGCCAGCAGGACTAGCGGCTACGAGCAGTACTTC
NA 13 TRBJ2-3 TRBV7-3 once CASSLGTADTQYF TGTGCCAGCAGCTTAGGGACGGCAGATACGCAGTATTTT
NA 13 TRBJ2-7 TRBV7-9 NA CASSDGLSVEQYF TGTGCCAGCAGCGATGGACTAAGTGTTGAGCAGTACTTC
NA 14 TRBJ2-5 TRBV13 NA CASSLSAGLETQYF TGTGCCAGCAGCTTATCGGCAGGGTTGGAGACCCAGTACTTC
NA 14 TRBJ1-4 TRBV27 NA CASKTQGYYEKLFF TGTGCCAGCAAGACTCAGGGGTATTATGAAAAACTGTTTTTT
NA 14 TRBJ1-1 TRBV10-3 NA CAISPGSGNTEAFF TGTGCCATCAGTCCAGGTTCGGGGAACACTGAAGCTTTCTTT
NA 14 TRBJ2-1 TRBV13 NA CASSLGVGYNEQFF TGTGCCAGCAGCTTAGGCGTGGGGTACAATGAGCAGTTCTTC
NA 15 TRBJ2-2 TRBV4-1 NA CASSPRVANTGELFF TGCGCCAGCAGCCCCAGGGTTGCGAACACCGGGGAGCTGTTTTTT
NA 17 TRBJ1-1 TRBV12-5 NA CASGLSPGHNMNTEAFF TGTGCTAGTGGTTTGTCCCCGGGACACAATATGAACACTGAAGCTTTCTTT
NA 15 TRBJ2-7 TRBV7-9 NA CASTPGHGELYEQYF TGTGCCAGCACCCCGGGCCATGGGGAACTCTACGAGCAGTACTTC
TRBD1 14 TRBJ1-1 TRBV29-1 NA CSVVVGQPNTEAFF TGCAGCGTTGTTGTGGGACAGCCGAACACTGAAGCTTTCTTT
NA 13 TRBJ2-3 TRBV7-9 few CASSANVGDTQYF TGTGCCAGCAGCGCAAATGTAGGGGATACGCAGTATTTT
NA 14 TRBJ1-5 TRBV4-2 NA CASSRRNSTKPQHF TGTGCCAGCAGCCGAAGGAACAGCACCAAGCCCCAGCATTTT
TRBD1 15 TRBJ1-1 TRBV7-2 NA CASSPHTGVNTEAFF TGTGCCAGCAGCCCCCATACAGGGGTTAACACTGAAGCTTTCTTT
NA 16 TRBJ2-1 TRBV29-1 NA CSVEAGWGTGYNEQFF TGCAGCGTTGAAGCGGGTTGGGGGACGGGATACAATGAGCAGTTCTTC
NA 14 TRBJ1-1 TRBV5-1 NA CASSLYSRGTEAFF TGCGCCAGCAGCTTGTATTCGAGGGGCACTGAAGCTTTCTTT
TRBD1 15 TRBJ2-7 TRBV27 NA CASSLTWDRGYEQYF TGTGCCAGCAGTTTAACTTGGGACAGGGGTTACGAGCAGTACTTC
NA 14 TRBJ1-6 TRBV4-1 NA CASRSGQGNSPLHF TGCGCCAGCAGGTCGGGGCAGGGAAATTCACCCCTCCACTTT
NA 12 TRBJ2-2 TRBV7-2 NA CASSLETGELFF TGTGCCAGCAGCTTGGAGACCGGGGAGCTGTTTTTT
NA 12 TRBJ2-3 TRBV29-1 NA CSVGPREDTQYF TGCAGCGTTGGGCCCCGTGAAGATACGCAGTATTTT
NA 12 TRBJ1-5 TRBV6-5 NA CASSYPGQPQHF TGTGCCAGCAGTTATCCGGGTCAGCCCCAGCATTTT
NA 15 TRBJ2-3 TRBV7-9 NA CASSRQRGGTDTQYF TGTGCCAGCAGCCGACAGCGAGGAGGCACAGATACGCAGTATTTT
NA 17 TRBJ2-3 TRBV13 NA CASSLGLKEPRGDTQYF TGTGCCAGCAGCTTAGGCCTGAAGGAGCCCCGGGGGGATACGCAGTATTTT
NA 13 TRBJ2-7 TRBV27 NA CASSVQGTYEQYF TGTGCCAGCAGCGTACAGGGAACCTACGAGCAGTACTTC
TRBD2 17 TRBJ2-5 TRBV5-1 NA CASSLDGGALFQETQYF TGCGCCAGCAGCTTGGACGGGGGGGCCCTCTTCCAAGAGACCCAGTACTTC
TRBD2 15 TRBJ2-2 TRBV5-4 NA CASSLGLAEAGELFF TGTGCCAGCAGCTTGGGGCTAGCGGAGGCCGGGGAGCTGTTTTTT
TRBD1 15 TRBJ2-2 TRBV13 NA CASRLTGAGTGELFF TGTGCCAGCAGATTAACAGGGGCGGGCACCGGGGAGCTGTTTTTT
TRBD1 16 TRBJ1-2 TRBV27 NA CASSPGQGLTFYGYTF TGTGCCAGCAGTCCCGGACAGGGGCTTACCTTCTATGGCTACACCTTC
NA 11 TRBJ2-7 TRBV30 NA CAWQDLSEQYF TGTGCCTGGCAGGACCTTTCCGAGCAGTACTTC
TRBD1 15 TRBJ2-3 TRBV28 NA CASSNPGQGTDTQYF TGTGCCAGCAGCAATCCGGGACAGGGCACAGATACGCAGTATTTT
TRBD1 15 TRBJ2-7 TRBV2 NA CASSWTGDFLYEQYF TGTGCCAGCAGTTGGACAGGTGACTTCCTCTACGAGCAGTACTTC
TRBD1 14 TRBJ2-1 TRBV9 NA CASSGWDSYNEQFF TGTGCCAGCAGCGGTTGGGACAGCTACAATGAGCAGTTCTTC